These 2 T cell receptor beta chains originate from one sample sequenced in a study of control samples from healthy donors and cancer patients. This table comes from immunoSEQ multiplex PCR, and its TCRdb copy is limited to in-frame clones, with some not included. The sample carries 80,000 to 100,000 clones, roughly 92% recorded once. The sequenced sample consisted of blood. Receptor source: a human donor in good health. The donor label of this sample is uncertain.

This clone was seen only once. The chain has TRBV11-2 and TRBJ2-7; TRBD1 matches 7 bases. The ends lost 0 bases at V and 1 base at J; junction bases unmatched: 6. The CDR3 loop spans 16 amino acids. Germline CDR1 reads SGHAT; CDR2 reads FQNNGV. The CDR3 DNA sequence: TGTGCCAGCAGCTTAGACCCAGGGACAGTATCCTACGAGCAGTACTTC. Protein: CASSLDPGTVSYEQYF.

This clone came up once. The same CDR3 also results from other DNA sequences found in this sample. The CDR3 reads CASSSGIQETQYF. The CDR3 nucleotides are TGTGCCAGCAGTTCCGGGATACAAGAGACCCAGTACTTC. V usage is TRBV11-2 and J usage is TRBJ2-5; D is possibly TRBD2 (5 bases). The V gene lost 6 bases and the J gene lost 2 bases, with 10 bases spanning the gap. The germline gives CDR1 SGHAT, CDR2 FQNNGV. This CDR3 region has 13 residues.